The 27 T cell receptor beta chains listed next were all sequenced from one sample in a study of shared T cell receptors in the human thymus. Method: immunoSEQ multiplex PCR; TCRdb's copy keeps in-frame clones and lacks some. The sample records some 760,000 clones, 75% to 90% being singletons. The sample was also linked to a second study, of human thymus T cells.

The sample taken for sequencing was thymocytes. The receptor set was obtained from a girl in the first two years of life with a congenital heart defect.

Only a few counts were recorded for this clone. Other DNA sequences from this sample encode an identical CDR3 as well. This chain uses TRBV9 with TRBJ2-7; D gene uncertain. Germline-derived CDR1 and CDR2 are SGDLS and YYNGEE. V lost 0 bases to trimming and J lost 0 bases, with 7 bases between them. This CDR3 is 14 amino acids long. The CDR3 bases are TGTGCCAGCAGCGTAGGGGCCGGCTCCTACGAGCAGTACTTC. This codes for CASSVGAGSYEQYF.

V and J are TRBV6-1 and TRBJ1-2, with TRBD1 identical over 7 bases. Germline assignment: CDR1 MNHNS and CDR2 SASEGT. The CDR3 covers 14 residues. V lost 7 bases, J lost 5 bases, and 10 bases stayed unmatched. Here the CDR3 reads CASIPGDSDYGYTF. The CDR3 bases are TGTGCCAGCATCCCCGGGGACAGTGATTATGGCTACACCTTC.

This clone was counted a single time. The V and J genes are TRBV20-1 and TRBJ2-7, with D hard to call. V lost 3 bases to trimming and J lost 6 bases, with 6 bases between them. The germline gives CDR1 DFQATT, CDR2 SNEGSKA (reference sequence). This CDR3 has 10 residues. CDR3 sequence reads: CSASCREQYF. CDR3 nucleotides: TGCAGTGCTAGTTGTCGCGAGCAGTACTTC.

The chain recombines TRBV4-1 with TRBJ1-1; D call uncertain. Deletions cut 1 base from V and 0 bases from J, with 9 bases between. CDR1 and CDR2 (germline): MGHRA, YSYEKL. The CDR3 is made up of 15 amino acids. This CDR3 is CASSQGAGMNTEAFF. CDR3 nucleotide sequence: TGCGCCAGCAGCCAAGGGGCCGGGATGAACACTGAAGCTTTCTTT.

This chain uses TRBV2 with TRBJ2-2; D call uncertain. The CDR3 spans 14 residues. Germline CDR1 SNHLY, CDR2 FYNNEI. Trimming shortened V by 5 bases and J by 5 bases, and 12 bases separated the two germline ends. The CDR3 DNA is TGTGCCAGCAGTTCCCTACGAGAGACCGGGGAGCTGTTTTTT. Protein product: CASSSLRETGELFF.

V and J are TRBV19 and TRBJ2-7; D gene unclear. Germline values: CDR1 LNHDA, CDR2 SQIVND (reference sequence). Trimming took 4 bases from V and 6 from J, leaving 13 bases between them. The CDR3 has 13 amino acids. CDR3 sequence reads: CASSTNGDFEQYF. The CDR3 nucleotides read TGTGCCAGTAGTACAAACGGAGACTTCGAGCAGTACTTC.

The chain joins TRBV5-6 to TRBJ1-1; maybe TRBD1 (6 bases). Germline CDR1 SGHDT, CDR2 YYEEEE. This CDR3 is built from 14 residues. With 4 bases removed from V and 2 bases from J, the gap between germline ends came to 12 bases. CDR3 amino acids: CASSRDRLNTEAFF. The CDR3 nucleotides are TGTGCCAGCAGCAGAGACAGGCTCAACACTGAAGCTTTCTTT.

A single count supports this clone. J is TRBJ2-1 and V is TRBV5-4; 9 bases are shared with TRBD2. The V gene's germline CDR1 is SGHNT and CDR2 YYREEE (reference sequence). The trim removed 2 bases at V and 0 bases at J, leaving 3 bases unmatched. The CDR3 length is 16 residues. The CDR3 reads CASSFPSGASYNEQFF. The CDR3 nucleotides are TGTGCCAGCAGCTTTCCTAGCGGGGCCTCCTACAATGAGCAGTTCTTC.

The chain combines TRBV7-9 with TRBJ2-5; D might be TRBD1 (6 bases). The CDR3 consists of 15 residues. V lost 1 base and J lost 3, with 12 bases in between. CDR1 SEHNR and CDR2 FQNEAQ come from the germline V gene (reference sequence). CDR3 bases: TGTGCCAGCAGCTTAGTCGCAGGGGTAGAAGAGACCCAGTACTTC. It translates to CASSLVAGVEETQYF. Full variable domain (missing parts from reference TRBV7-9 and TRBJ2-5): DTGVSQNPRHKITKRGQNVTFRCDPISEHNRLYWYRQTLGQGPEFLTYFQNEAQLEKSRLLSDRFSAERPKGSFSTLEIQRTEQGDSAMYLCASSLVAGVEETQYFGPGTRLLVL.

The rearrangement joins TRBV10-3 to TRBJ1-1, with 7 bases that match TRBD1. The ends lost 6 bases at V and 3 bases at J; junction bases unmatched: 10. The V gene's germline CDR1 is ENHRY and CDR2 SYGVKD. CDR3 length equals 15 residues. The CDR3 nucleotides are TGTGCCATCAGGCGCCGACAGGGCACGGACACTGAAGCTTTCTTT. This sequence encodes CAIRRRQGTDTEAFF.

Only a few counts were recorded for this clone. A read error may account for a junction end that differs from germline. The genes are TRBV5-1 and TRBJ1-4, with D perhaps matching TRBD1 (6 bases). Germline CDR1 is SGHRS and CDR2 is YFSETQ. The CDR3 runs 11 residues. This CDR3 is CTGRKDEKLFF. The CDR3, as DNA: TGTACAGGGCGGAAGGATGAAAAACTGTTTTTT. The full variable domain, rest sourced from reference TRBV5-1 and TRBJ1-4, is KAGVTQTPRYLIKTRGQQVTLSCSPISGHRSVSWYQQTPGQGLQFLFEYFSETQRNKGNFPGRFSGRQFSNSRSEMNVSTLELGDSALYLCTGRKDEKLFFGSGTQLSVL.

The chain combines TRBV6-1 with TRBJ1-2; TRBD1 might be the D (5 bases). This CDR3 is 15 amino acids long. Germline CDR1 is MNHNS and CDR2 is SASEGT. V gave up 2 bases and J gave up 1 base, with 11 bases separating them. CDR3 coding DNA: TGTGCCAGCAGTGAAAAGACAGCGGGTAACTATGGCTACACCTTC. It specifies CASSEKTAGNYGYTF.

This chain joins TRBV4-2 and TRBJ1-5; possible D gene TRBD1, 5 bases. V lost 0 bases and J lost 1, with 16 bases in between. The CDR3 spans 18 residues. Germline-derived CDR1 and CDR2 are LGHNA and YNFKEQ. CDR3 sequence (DNA): TGTGCCAGCAGCCAAGATACGAACAAAGGGGTAAGCAATCAGCCCCAGCATTTT. The encoded protein is CASSQDTNKGVSNQPQHF.

This clone was counted only a few times. This sequence joins TRBV19 and TRBJ1-2; D is unclear. Germline V gene data show CDR1 as LNHDA and CDR2 as SQIVND (reference sequence). The V end was cut by 3 bases, the J end by 6 bases, with 17 bases between. The CDR3 is 15 residues long. In DNA, the CDR3 is TGTGCCAGTAGTATCCCTCCGGCGGGCTTGGATGGCTACACCTTC. Residues: CASSIPPAGLDGYTF.

This clone was picked up a small number of times. The V call is TRBV28, the J call TRBJ2-5, with D possibly being TRBD2 (5 bases). The CDR3 has 15 amino acids. Trimming shortened V by 1 base and J by 5 bases, and 14 bases separated the two germline ends. Germline lookup yields CDR1 MDHEN and CDR2 SYDVKM. This CDR3 reads CASSLYGEGGETQYF. DNA of the CDR3: TGTGCCAGCAGTTTATATGGTGAGGGCGGGGAGACCCAGTACTTC.

The chain carries TRBV10-3 and TRBJ2-5; 7 nucleotides align to TRBD1. Germline-derived CDR1 and CDR2 are ENHRY and SYGVKD. Germline trimming cut 6 bases from V and 1 base from J; bases unmatched to any gene: 5. The CDR3 totals 14 residues. CDR3 amino acids: CAISPGDSQETQYF. The CDR3 DNA follows: TGTGCCATCAGCCCCGGGGACAGCCAAGAGACCCAGTACTTC.

The CDR3 sequence is CASNTEAETQYF. CDR3 nucleotides: TGTGCCAGCAATACTGAAGCGGAGACCCAGTACTTC. V usage is TRBV25-1 and J usage is TRBJ2-5; no reliable D call. Germline V lookup: CDR1 MGHDK, CDR2 SYGVNS. This CDR3 has 12 amino acids. V shed 7 bases and J shed 5 bases, with 11 bases lying between them.

The chain uses TRBV2 and TRBJ1-5; 12 bases align to TRBD1. This CDR3 region has 16 residues. After removal of 3 bases from V and 6 bases from J, the junction contained 6 bases not matched to a gene. CDR1 is SNHLY, CDR2 FYNNEI, per germline. CDR3 coding DNA: TGTGCCAGCAGTGACCCCGGGACAGGGGGCCGTCAGCCCCAGCATTTT. This codes for CASSDPGTGGRQPQHF.

CDR3 sequence reads: CASSGSLGGLVQPQHF. CDR3 in DNA: TGTGCCAGCAGTGGTTCCTTGGGGGGGCTTGTTCAGCCCCAGCATTTT. The chain combines TRBV6-1 with TRBJ1-5; TRBD1 might be the D (6 bases). Deletions cut 4 bases from V and 6 bases from J, with 19 bases between. CDR3 length equals 16 residues. Germline assignment: CDR1 MNHNS and CDR2 SASEGT.

The chain has TRBV7-6 and TRBJ1-6; D gene ambiguous. Germline V lookup: CDR1 SGHVS, CDR2 FNYEAQ. This CDR3 has 17 residues. V lost 4 bases and J 10 bases, leaving 23 bases between the germline ends. In DNA form, the CDR3 reads TGTGCCAGCAGCTCAACCTCAGACCCGACTTTGAGATCACCCCTCCACTTT. Amino acids: CASSSTSDPTLRSPLHF.

This clone was seen only a few times. This chain connects TRBV6-1 to TRBJ1-4; D is unclear. Germline CDR1 is MNHNS and CDR2 is SASEGT. The CDR3 loop spans 14 amino acids. V shed 2 bases and J shed 4 bases, with 8 bases lying between them. As DNA, the CDR3 is TGTGCCAGCAGTGAACGGCGGGTTAATGAAAAACTGTTTTTT. Protein: CASSERRVNEKLFF.

The V gene is TRBV5-5, the J gene TRBJ2-7; D remains ambiguous. Germline lookup yields CDR1 SGHKS and CDR2 YYEKEE (reference sequence). Trimming pared 2 bases from V and 2 bases from J, leaving 8 bases between. CDR3 length equals 13 residues. This CDR3 is CASSLAPPYEQYF. CDR3 nucleotide sequence: TGTGCCAGCAGCTTAGCTCCCCCCTACGAGCAGTACTTC. Full variable domain (missing parts from reference TRBV5-5 and TRBJ2-7): DAGVTQSPTHLIKTRGQQVTLRCSPISGHKSVSWYQQVLGQGPQFIFQYYEKEERGRGNFPDRFSARQFPNYSSELNVNALLLGDSALYLCASSLAPPYEQYFGPGTRLTVT.

This clone occurred a few times. The CDR3 region is CASSQEDRMGAEAFF. The CDR3 bases are TGTGCCAGCAGCCAAGAGGACAGGATGGGGGCTGAAGCTTTCTTT. The chain recombines TRBV7-8 with TRBJ1-1; 7 nucleotides line up with TRBD1. The trim removed 5 bases at V and 6 bases at J, leaving 12 bases unmatched. There are 15 residues in the CDR3. Germline lookup yields CDR1 SGHVS and CDR2 FQNEAQ.

The chain uses TRBV7-9 and TRBJ1-3; possibly TRBD1 for D (5 bases). The CDR3 consists of 16 residues. V lost 4 bases and J 4 bases, leaving 17 bases between the germline ends. Looked up from germline, CDR1 is SEHNR and CDR2 is FQNEAQ (reference sequence). The CDR3, as DNA: TGTGCCAGCAGCTCGACTCGACAGCGCGGAGGAAACACCATATATTTT. Protein: CASSSTRQRGGNTIYF.

The V and J genes are TRBV5-1 and TRBJ1-2; unclear D gene. CDR1 is SGHRS, CDR2 YFSETQ, per germline. The CDR3 contains 13 residues. V shed 0 bases and J shed 3 bases, with 6 bases lying between them. CDR3 amino acids: CASSLGLDYGYTF. The CDR3 nucleotides are TGCGCCAGCAGCTTGGGACTGGACTATGGCTACACCTTC.

The chain recombines TRBV7-2 with TRBJ2-7, with D possibly being TRBD2 (6 bases). Trimming took 3 bases from V and 7 from J, leaving 19 bases between them. The germline gives CDR1 SGHTA, CDR2 FQGNSA. The CDR3 covers 15 residues. The CDR3 sequence: CASSLPGRGPREQYF. The CDR3 DNA sequence: TGTGCCAGCAGCTTGCCCGGGCGGGGACCACGGGAGCAGTACTTC.

The CDR3 nucleotides read TGTGCCAGCAGCCAAATGATACCAGGGGGCGGCACTGAAGCTTTCTTT. Encoded protein: CASSQMIPGGGTEAFF. This sequence joins TRBV5-5 and TRBJ1-1; 8 nucleotides agree with TRBD1. The germline V gene has CDR1 SGHKS and CDR2 YYEKEE (reference sequence). The V gene end was trimmed by 4 bases and the J gene end by 4 bases; junction bases not matched to a gene: 12. The CDR3 covers 16 residues. Combining the CDR3 with reference TRBV5-5 and TRBJ1-1 gives the whole variable domain DAGVTQSPTHLIKTRGQQVTLRCSPISGHKSVSWYQQVLGQGPQFIFQYYEKEERGRGNFPDRFSARQFPNYSSELNVNALLLGDSALYLCASSQMIPGGGTEAFFGQGTRLTVV.